One and the same sample provided the 21 T cell receptor beta chains below, sequenced in a study of blood T cell repertoires in COVID-19. Profiling relied on immunoSEQ multiplex PCR, and the TCRdb table lists in-frame clones only, not all of them. This sample yields about 240,000 clones, of which about nine tenths are seen a single time; around 6.9% belongs to the top ten. Sequenced material: peripheral blood. The receptors stem from a man aged 55 to 70 who had recovered from COVID-19.

The chain recombines TRBV24-1 with TRBJ2-2, with D possibly TRBD2 on 6 matching bases. This CDR3 spans 15 amino acids. Germline V gives CDR1 KGHDR, CDR2 SFDVKD. V was pared by 6 bases and J by 1 base, with 11 bases between. The CDR3 loop is CATSLGGRNTGELFF. CDR3 nucleotide sequence: TGTGCCACCAGTCTTGGGGGGAGGAACACCGGGGAGCTGTTTTTT.

The chain employs TRBV5-1 and TRBJ2-5, with TRBD1 matching 8 bases. This CDR3 region has 15 residues. Looked up from germline, CDR1 is SGHRS and CDR2 is YFSETQ. Trimming cost V 4 bases and J 4 bases; bases outside gene matches: 9. In DNA form, the CDR3 reads TGCGCCAGCAGCCAGCAGTGGACAGGGACAGAGACCCAGTACTTC. Translating gives CASSQQWTGTETQYF.

The V gene is TRBV2, the J gene TRBJ2-2; TRBD1 matches 9 bases. Germline-derived CDR1 and CDR2 are SNHLY and FYNNEI. The CDR3 runs to 14 residues. V shed 6 bases and J 5 bases; nucleotides not matched to a gene: 4. Here the CDR3 reads CASRGQGDTGELFF. DNA for the CDR3: TGTGCCAGCAGGGGACAGGGAGATACCGGGGAGCTGTTTTTT.

This clone was found once. The genes are TRBV10-2 and TRBJ1-1; D might be TRBD1 (6 bases). Germline values: CDR1 WSHSY, CDR2 SAAADI. This CDR3 is built from 12 residues. V lost 6 bases, J lost 5 bases, and 10 bases lay in between. In nucleotides, the CDR3 is TGCGCCAGCAGCCCAGGGGAAACTGAAGCTTTCTTT. Translation gives CASSPGETEAFF.

V gene TRBV5-1 combines with J gene TRBJ2-3; 8 bases agree with TRBD1. In germline, CDR1 is SGHRS, CDR2 YFSETQ. V lost 0 bases, J lost 1 base, and 10 bases stayed unmatched. This CDR3 is 18 amino acids long. The DNA for the CDR3 is TGCGCCAGCAGCTTGGGGACTCTCGGGACAGGCCGCACAGATACGCAGTATTTT. Protein sequence: CASSLGTLGTGRTDTQYF.

This clone was seen a single time. The chain couples TRBV10-3 to TRBJ2-1; tentative D call: TRBD2 (5 bases). Deletions cut 4 bases from V and 6 bases from J, with 10 bases between. The CDR3 runs to 13 residues. The germline gives CDR1 ENHRY, CDR2 SYGVKD. This chain's CDR3 is CAISGNRGNEQFF. DNA for the CDR3: TGTGCCATCAGTGGGAATCGGGGCAATGAGCAGTTCTTC.

The J gene is TRBJ1-1, the V gene TRBV3-1 (or the pseudogene TRBV3-2); 8 nucleotides agree with TRBD1. The ends lost 3 bases at V and 7 bases at J; junction bases unmatched: 10. Germline V gene sequence: CDR1 LGHDT, CDR2 YNNKEL (reference sequence). There are 15 residues in the CDR3. The CDR3 region is CASSHLPADRVEAFF. DNA of the CDR3: TGTGCCAGCAGCCATCTCCCAGCGGACAGGGTTGAAGCTTTCTTT.

The chain joins TRBV7-2 to TRBJ1-2; D is unresolved. The germline V gene encodes CDR1 SGHTA and CDR2 FQGNSA. The CDR3 contains 14 residues. The germline V and J ends were trimmed by 1 base and 8 bases, with 14 bases remaining between them. This chain's CDR3 is CASSLDGRVGGYTF. Here the CDR3 DNA reads TGTGCCAGCAGCTTAGATGGGAGGGTTGGAGGCTACACCTTC.

The J gene is TRBJ1-1, the V gene TRBV7-2; 10 bases line up with TRBD1. There are 15 residues in the CDR3. Germline V CDR1 and CDR2: SGHTA, FQGNSA. The ends lost 5 bases at V and 2 bases at J; junction bases unmatched: 5. CDR3 sequence (DNA): TGTGCCAGCAGCCAGAGGACAGGGGGAAACACTGAAGCTTTCTTT. It specifies CASSQRTGGNTEAFF.

This clone was recorded a few times. The V call is TRBV6-4, the J call TRBJ2-1, with TRBD1 identical over 10 bases. V shed 9 bases and J 7 bases; nucleotides not matched to a gene: 9. This CDR3 is built from 14 residues. The germline V gene encodes CDR1 MRHNA and CDR2 SNTAGT. CDR3 DNA sequence: TGTGCCAGTTCAAGACAGGGGGCGGTTAATGAGCAGTTCTTC. Residues: CASSRQGAVNEQFF.

The chain joins TRBV19 to TRBJ2-1; 10 nucleotides align to TRBD1. The CDR3 is 16 amino acids. Germline CDR1 and CDR2: LNHDA and SQIVND (reference sequence). V trimming: 4 bases; J trimming: 4 bases; junction bases outside the gene matches: 7. In nucleotides, the CDR3 is TGTGCCAGTAGTACCCGACAGGGGGCGGGTTACAATGAGCAGTTCTTC. This sequence encodes CASSTRQGAGYNEQFF.

This clone was detected once. The chain couples TRBV5-5 to TRBJ1-1; D gene unclear. Trimming removed 4 bases from V and 5 bases from J, with 18 bases in between. This CDR3 contains 15 residues. The germline V gene encodes CDR1 SGHKS and CDR2 YYEKEE (reference sequence). CDR3 coding DNA: TGTGCCAGCAGCCCACCGCCCCCGCGAACGACTGAAGCTTTCTTT. Its translation is CASSPPPPRTTEAFF.

V gene TRBV10-3 combines with J gene TRBJ1-5; D perhaps matches TRBD1 (6 bases). Germline V gives CDR1 ENHRY, CDR2 SYGVKD. V was shortened by 2 bases and J by 2 bases, with 7 bases between the two germline ends. There are 14 residues in the CDR3. CDR3 DNA: TGTGCCATCAGTGAGAACAGGGGCAATCAGCCCCAGCATTTT. It specifies CAISENRGNQPQHF.

The sample holds one count of this clone. V usage is TRBV7-9 and J usage is TRBJ2-6, with 9 bases identical to TRBD1. In germline, CDR1 is SEHNR, CDR2 FQNEAQ (reference sequence). CDR3 length: 19 amino acids. V gave up 5 bases and J gave up 0 bases; unmatched junction bases: 11. CDR3 residues: CASSPTRDRESSGANVLTF. As DNA, the CDR3 is TGTGCCAGCAGCCCCACGCGGGACAGGGAGAGCTCTGGGGCCAACGTCCTGACTTTC.

V gene TRBV6-5 combines with J gene TRBJ1-5; the match to TRBD1 covers 10 bases. Germline assignment: CDR1 MNHEY and CDR2 SVGAGI. CDR3 size: 15 residues. With V trimmed by 7 bases and J by 3 bases, 6 bases remained unmatched. In DNA, the CDR3 is TGTGCCAGCACCCGGGACAGGGGCCCCAATCAGCCCCAGCATTTT. Translating it yields CASTRDRGPNQPQHF.

V is TRBV5-1 and J is TRBJ1-5; no definite D call. The length of the CDR3 is 13 residues. The ends were cut back, 0 bases at V and 9 bases at J, with 10 bases in the middle. Germline V lookup: CDR1 SGHRS, CDR2 YFSETQ. The CDR3 DNA follows: TGCGCCAGCAGCTTGGCCCCAGATCGGCCCCAGCATTTT. Its translation is CASSLAPDRPQHF.

CDR3 DNA: TGTGCCAGCAGCCGGGAGCGGTATAACACCGGGGAGCTGTTTTTT. Its protein is CASSRERYNTGELFF. V gene TRBV3-1 (or the pseudogene TRBV3-2) combines with J gene TRBJ2-2; D may be TRBD2 (5 bases). CDR3 length: 15 residues. Germline V gene lookup returns CDR1 LGHDT and CDR2 YNNKEL (reference sequence). V was pared by 4 bases and J by 2 bases, with 11 bases between.

The rearrangement uses TRBV5-1 and TRBJ1-4, with D possibly TRBD1 on 6 matching bases. Trimming took 2 bases from V and 3 from J, leaving 11 bases between them. Germline V gene lookup returns CDR1 SGHRS and CDR2 YFSETQ. The CDR3 covers 15 residues. CDR3 region: CASSFTGFANEKLFF. In nucleotides, the CDR3 is TGCGCCAGCAGCTTCACAGGGTTCGCTAATGAAAAACTGTTTTTT.

The chain is built from TRBV9 and TRBJ2-1, with 11 positions matching TRBD2. CDR3 size: 15 residues. J was trimmed by 3 bases and V by 4 bases; bases with no gene match: 3. Per germline, CDR1 SGDLS and CDR2 YYNGEE. CDR3: CASSPLAGGYNEQFF. CDR3 coding DNA: TGTGCCAGCAGCCCTCTAGCGGGGGGCTACAATGAGCAGTTCTTC.

The rearrangement joins TRBV24-1 to TRBJ2-5, with D maybe TRBD2 (6 bases). The CDR3 has 13 amino acids. V was cut by 9 bases and J by 5 bases, with 15 bases left in between. Per the germline V gene, CDR1 is KGHDR and CDR2 is SFDVKD. The CDR3 region is CATGIQGLETQYF. CDR3 in DNA: TGTGCCACCGGAATTCAGGGACTGGAGACCCAGTACTTC.

The V and J genes are TRBV5-4 and TRBJ1-3; 8 bases fit TRBD1. Germline lookup yields CDR1 SGHNT and CDR2 YYREEE (reference sequence). The CDR3 consists of 15 residues. With V trimmed by 4 bases and J by 0 bases, 3 bases remained unmatched. CDR3 sequence reads: CASSPGQGSGNTIYF. DNA for the CDR3: TGTGCCAGCAGCCCAGGACAGGGCTCTGGAAACACCATATATTTT. The full variable domain, with the rest looked up from reference TRBV5-4 and TRBJ1-3, is ETGVTQSPTHLIKTRGQQVTLRCSSQSGHNTVSWYQQALGQGPQFIFQYYREEENGRGNFPPRFSGLQFPNYSSELNVNALELDDSALYLCASSPGQGSGNTIYFGEGSWLTVV.